Detailed here is one TCR beta chain. Its antigen is unknown. Repertoires were generated with immunoSEQ multiplex PCR, while TCRdb's copy carries only in-frame clones and drops some. The sample carries just under 30,000 clones, around 84% recorded once. This sample is part of a study of somatic mutations in cytotoxic T cells in rheumatoid arthritis. Notes on the study in general: Among patients with rheumatoid arthritis, but not healthy controls, CD8+ clonality increased with age.

Sequencing was done on a sample of CD8+ T cells sorted from blood. The source of this sequence is an adult with rheumatoid arthritis.

The CDR3 coding sequence is TGTGCCAGCAGCTTAGAAGCCACTAGCGGGAGCCCCCGACATGAGCAGTTCTTC. As protein: CASSLEATSGSPRHEQFF. The chain is built from TRBV7-8 and TRBJ2-1; TRBD2 aligns across 11 bases. The V gene's germline CDR1 is SGHVS and CDR2 FQNEAQ. The V segment lost 1 base and the J segment 8 bases; nucleotides outside the gene matches: 13. CDR3 length: 18 residues.